The clone carrying this TCR beta chain has a handful of counts. This record belongs to a study of metastatic and nonmetastatic thyroid tumors. Until they underwent thyroid surgery, no patient had received any treatment. With MiXCR, TCRdb reprocessed the PCR reads. The sample shows over 50,000 clones, 30% of them seen only once. The receptor was isolated from a female donor with papillary thyroid cancer or a benign thyroid nodule (not recorded which). Some clones in this sample may be carry-over from other donors' samples. Sequenced: blood.

The CDR3 here is CASTPSGRLYEQYF. The CDR3 DNA reads as TGCGCCAGCACCCCTAGCGGGAGGCTCTACGAGCAGTACTTC. V usage is TRBV10-2 and J usage is TRBJ2-7; 11 bases are a match to TRBD2. The V gene end was trimmed by 7 bases and the J gene end by 3 bases; junction bases not matched to a gene: 5. Germline-derived CDR1 and CDR2 are WSHSY and SAAADI. There are 14 residues in the CDR3.